This T cell receptor beta chain came from a study of cytomegalovirus exposure and HLA in healthy donors. Sequencing was performed with immunoSEQ multiplex PCR; in TCRdb, only in-frame clones are kept and a portion is missing. The sample records 120,000 or so clones, approximately 88% being singletons. About this clone: Its antigen is as yet unknown.

Study-wide points: The classifier was said to identify cytomegalovirus status with high specificity and sensitivity.

This CDR3 is built from 14 residues. The germline V gene has CDR1 MNHNY and CDR2 SVGAGI (reference sequence). The V end was cut by 0 bases, the J end by 3 bases, with 9 bases between. Sequenced sample: PBMCs. This chain uses TRBV6-6 with TRBJ2-7, with no clear D. This receptor was obtained from a man between 18 and 35 years old in good health and CMV-seronegative. The CDR3 loop is CASSYSRLDYEQYF. CDR3 DNA: TGTGCCAGCAGTTACTCCAGGTTAGACTACGAGCAGTACTTC.